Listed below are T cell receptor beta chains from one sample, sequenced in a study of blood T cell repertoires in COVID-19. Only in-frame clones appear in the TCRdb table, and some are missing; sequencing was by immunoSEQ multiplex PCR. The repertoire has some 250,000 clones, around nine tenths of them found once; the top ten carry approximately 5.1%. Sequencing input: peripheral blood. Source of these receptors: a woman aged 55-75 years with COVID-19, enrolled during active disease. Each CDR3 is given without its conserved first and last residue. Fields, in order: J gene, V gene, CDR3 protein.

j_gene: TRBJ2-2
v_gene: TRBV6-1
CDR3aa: ASSGPGGTGFPGELF

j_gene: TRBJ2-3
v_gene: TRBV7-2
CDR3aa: ASRRPGLAGPDTQY

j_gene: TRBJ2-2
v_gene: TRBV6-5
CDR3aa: ASRRGNTGELF

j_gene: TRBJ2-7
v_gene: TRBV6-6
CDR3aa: ASSPQASGISYEQY

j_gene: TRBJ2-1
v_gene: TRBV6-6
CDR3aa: ASRVGPGPDEQF

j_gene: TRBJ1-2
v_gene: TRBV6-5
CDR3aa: ASSFRTSGSYGYT

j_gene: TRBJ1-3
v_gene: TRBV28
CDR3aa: ASSFERTRAGSSGNTIY

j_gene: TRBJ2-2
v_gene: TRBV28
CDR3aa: ASSRRGQLNTGELF

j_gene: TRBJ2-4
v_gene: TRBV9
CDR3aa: ASSVADTRFGANIQY

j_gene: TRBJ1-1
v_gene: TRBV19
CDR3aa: ASSQPGHRRRYTEAF

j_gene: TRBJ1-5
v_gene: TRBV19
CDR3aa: ASSAGGARTNQPQH

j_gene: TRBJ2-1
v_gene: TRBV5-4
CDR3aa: ASSSIWRGTYNEQF

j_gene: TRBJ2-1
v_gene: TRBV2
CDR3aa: ASSEPGTPGRNNEQF

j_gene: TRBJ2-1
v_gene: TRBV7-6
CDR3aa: ASSWPVGRAGGWNEQF

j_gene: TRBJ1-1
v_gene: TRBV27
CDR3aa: ASSPRTGLNTEAF

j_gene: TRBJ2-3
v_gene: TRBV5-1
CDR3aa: ASSSWAGGGTDTQY

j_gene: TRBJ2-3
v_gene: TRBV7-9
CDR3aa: ASSRDTSTDTQY

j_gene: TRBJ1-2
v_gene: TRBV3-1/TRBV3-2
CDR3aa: ASSPGGYFRGYT

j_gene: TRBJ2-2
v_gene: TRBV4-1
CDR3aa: ASSHTGTGGGNTGELF

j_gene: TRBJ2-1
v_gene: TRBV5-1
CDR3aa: ASSFRGGHNEQF

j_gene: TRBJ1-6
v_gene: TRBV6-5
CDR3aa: ASSPGTGVSPLH

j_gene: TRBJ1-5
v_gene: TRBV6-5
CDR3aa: ASSRDSNQPQH

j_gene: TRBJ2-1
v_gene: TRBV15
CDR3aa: ATSDRGSYNEQF

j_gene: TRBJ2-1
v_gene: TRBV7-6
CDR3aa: ASSLGPSGRDYNEQF

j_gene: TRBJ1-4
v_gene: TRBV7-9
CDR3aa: ASSLGRTGGEKLF

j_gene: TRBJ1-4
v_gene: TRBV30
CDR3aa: AWSIFRRGSEKLF

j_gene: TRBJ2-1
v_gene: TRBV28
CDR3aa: ASSLLQGAAEQF

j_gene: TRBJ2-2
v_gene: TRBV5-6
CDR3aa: ASRQSGGETGELF

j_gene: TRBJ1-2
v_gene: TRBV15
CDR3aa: ATSRAENVYGYT